This TCR beta chain was sequenced in a study of T cells in localized non-small cell lung cancer. TCRdb's copy holds only in-frame clones and misses some; the assay was immunoSEQ multiplex PCR. Among about 7,300 clones, roughly 24% were seen once, and the ten largest hold roughly 3.9%. This clone ranks as medium-sized. The antigen is not known. General study results and limits: Sequencing, confined to only one tumor region, leaves heterogeneity possible. The highest T cell clonality was in uninvolved adjacent lung, above tumor. For the top 100 tumor clones, a median about 60 also appeared in adjacent lung. Greater T cell density in blood accompanied longer overall survival.

V lost 5 bases and J 6 bases, leaving 11 bases between the germline ends. Germline CDR1 is SGDLS and CDR2 is YYNGEE. This CDR3 has 13 amino acids. Source: lung tumor tissue, taken before any cancer treatment. The source of this sequence is a man aged 40-75 years with stage III squamous cell lung carcinoma. The genes are TRBV9 and TRBJ2-2; D is unclear. The CDR3 bases are TGTGCCAGCAGTCTCGCCGACGCCGGGGAGCTGTTTTTT. Protein product: CASSLADAGELFF.